These 23 T cell receptor beta chains came from one sample sequenced in a study of T cell responses to AZD1222 COVID-19 vaccine. Some clones are missing from TCRdb's copy, which holds only in-frame ones; the method was immunoSEQ multiplex PCR. The sample contains roughly 150,000 clones, about 90% of which appear only once. The sample consisted of peripheral blood, taken 28 days after the second AZD1222 dose. The receptors were sampled from an adult who received the AZD1222 COVID-19 vaccine.

This sequence joins TRBV18 and TRBJ2-7, with a weak D call TRBD2 (5 bases). The CDR3 is 13 residues long. The ends were cut back, 6 bases at V and 6 bases at J, with 15 bases in the middle. CDR1 and CDR2 (germline): KGHSH, LQKENI. CDR3 region: CASSPDRGGEQYF. CDR3 DNA sequence: TGTGCCAGCTCCCCCGACCGGGGTGGCGAGCAGTACTTC.

This clone has just one count. The chain combines TRBV25-1 with TRBJ2-1; 10 bases are a match to TRBD2. Trimming took 0 bases from V and 10 from J; bases not matched to a gene: 3. CDR3 size: 14 residues. Germline-derived CDR1 and CDR2 are MGHDK and SYGVNS. CDR3 coding DNA: TGTGCCAGCAGTGAATATGGGACTAGCGCAGAGCAGTTCTTC. Its protein product is CASSEYGTSAEQFF.

This chain's CDR3 is CASTIDRGSTDTQYF. Here the CDR3 DNA reads TGTGCCAGCACCATCGACCGGGGTAGCACAGATACGCAGTATTTT. The gene calls are TRBV5-6 and TRBJ2-3, with D possibly being TRBD2 (5 bases). The CDR3 covers 15 residues. Germline CDR1 SGHDT, CDR2 YYEEEE. Trimming stripped 6 bases from V and 0 bases from J, with 14 bases between.

Regarding this clone: Other DNA sequences of this sample code for an identical CDR3. CDR3: CASSIGGTAQETQYF. CDR3 nucleotides: TGTGCCAGTAGTATAGGAGGGACAGCCCAAGAGACCCAGTACTTC. The chain employs TRBV19 and TRBJ2-5; 7 positions match TRBD1. V lost 1 base, J lost 1 base, and 3 bases stayed unmatched. Germline CDR1 LNHDA, CDR2 SQIVND (reference sequence). The CDR3 totals 15 residues.

The chain is built from TRBV7-3 and TRBJ2-2; no clear D gene. This CDR3 spans 13 amino acids. Germline loops: CDR1 SGHTA, CDR2 FQGTGA. V was trimmed by 5 bases and J by 7 bases, leaving 11 bases between them. The CDR3 is CASSPRLSGELFF. In DNA, the CDR3 is TGTGCCAGCAGCCCCCGGTTGAGCGGGGAGCTGTTTTTT.

This clone was found a few times. The V call is TRBV27, the J call TRBJ1-5, with 7 bases fitting TRBD1. CDR1 MNHEY and CDR2 SMNVEV come from the germline V gene (reference sequence). The ends lost 9 bases at V and 3 bases at J; junction bases unmatched: 5. The CDR3 runs to 13 residues. The CDR3 sequence is CASAGTANQPQHF. Here the CDR3 DNA reads TGTGCCAGTGCCGGGACAGCCAATCAGCCCCAGCATTTT.

This chain connects TRBV18 to TRBJ1-6; D call uncertain. The CDR3 covers 18 residues. Trimming removed 2 bases from V and 0 bases from J, with 14 bases in between. Per the germline V gene, CDR1 is KGHSH and CDR2 is LQKENI. Here the CDR3 DNA reads TGTGCCAGCTCACCATCGGGCGCGGTCAGCTCCTATAATTCACCCCTCCACTTT. Translated: CASSPSGAVSSYNSPLHF.

CDR3 amino acids: CASSLSSQEQFF. DNA for the CDR3: TGTGCCAGCAGTTTAAGCTCGCAGGAGCAGTTCTTC. The chain has TRBV12-3 or TRBV12-4 and TRBJ2-1; D remains ambiguous. The CDR3 has 12 amino acids. Trimming removed 2 bases from V and 10 bases from J, with 9 bases in between.

The V and J genes are TRBV28 and TRBJ1-6, with TRBD1 matching over 9 bases. Unmatched junction bases numbered 16, after V lost 5 bases and J lost 5 bases. This CDR3 has 19 residues. CDR1 MDHEN and CDR2 SYDVKM come from the germline V gene. DNA for the CDR3: TGTGCCAGCAGTCTAACCGGGACAGGGAGGGAAAGGCATAATTCACCCCTCCACTTT. This codes for CASSLTGTGRERHNSPLHF.

J is TRBJ2-2 and V is TRBV5-1; tentatively, D is TRBD1 or TRBD2 (6 bases each). Trimming left V 0 bases short and J 7 bases short, with 13 bases between. CDR1 and CDR2 (germline): SGHRS, YFSETQ. The CDR3 has 15 amino acids. The CDR3 coding sequence is TGCGCCAGCAGCTTGGAAGGGGGGCAGGGCGGGGAGCTGTTTTTT. Translating it yields CASSLEGGQGGELFF.

The genes are TRBV19 and TRBJ2-7, with a weak D call TRBD1 (6 bases). CDR3 length equals 15 residues. Germline V gene sequence: CDR1 LNHDA, CDR2 SQIVND (reference sequence). The V and J ends lost 1 base and 3 bases respectively, with 13 bases between them. CDR3 amino acids: CASSIGTVSLYEQYF. The CDR3 coding sequence is TGTGCCAGTAGTATAGGGACAGTTTCCCTCTACGAGCAGTACTTC.

The J gene is TRBJ1-6, the V gene TRBV6-5; D call uncertain. Trimming left V 10 bases short and J 0 bases short, with 10 bases between. Germline V CDR1 and CDR2: MNHEY, SVGAGI. This CDR3 has 14 residues. The DNA for the CDR3 is TGTGCCATGGACGGGAGCTCCTATAATTCACCCCTCCACTTT. It translates to CAMDGSSYNSPLHF.

This chain connects TRBV9 to TRBJ1-1; D gene unclear. Germline V gene lookup returns CDR1 SGDLS and CDR2 YYNGEE. CDR3 length: 14 residues. Trimming left V 0 bases short and J 2 bases short, with 8 bases between. DNA for the CDR3: TGTGCCAGCAGCGTAGTTGATGACAACACTGAAGCTTTCTTT. This translates into CASSVVDDNTEAFF.

This sequence joins TRBV18 and TRBJ1-1; 7 bases align to TRBD1. Germline CDR1 KGHSH, CDR2 LQKENI. CDR3 size: 15 residues. The junction had 2 bases not matched to a gene; V was cut back by 0 bases and J by 1 base. CDR3: CASSPPWTGNTEAFF. CDR3 sequence (DNA): TGTGCCAGCTCACCACCGTGGACAGGGAACACTGAAGCTTTCTTT.

The sample holds one count of this clone. The rearrangement uses TRBV2 and TRBJ2-7, with 9 bases lining up with TRBD1. CDR3 length equals 13 residues. The germline V gene has CDR1 SNHLY and CDR2 FYNNEI. V was clipped by 10 bases and J by 5 bases; unmatched bases: 9. The CDR3 nucleotides are TGTGCCATCCTGGGACAGGGTGCTAACGAGCAGTACTTC. It encodes CAILGQGANEQYF.

V usage is TRBV24-1 and J usage is TRBJ2-1; D is undetermined. In germline, CDR1 is KGHDR, CDR2 SFDVKD. This CDR3 comprises 16 residues. V was clipped by 0 bases and J by 1 base, with 9 bases between them. As DNA, the CDR3 is TGTGCCACCAGTGATTTGTACGGGTTATCCTACAATGAGCAGTTCTTC. The encoded protein is CATSDLYGLSYNEQFF.

V gene TRBV9 combines with J gene TRBJ2-2; perhaps TRBD2 as D (6 bases). The ends were cut back, 0 bases at V and 3 bases at J, with 12 bases in the middle. The CDR3 has 16 amino acids. CDR1 and CDR2 (germline): SGDLS, YYNGEE. Written as DNA, the CDR3 is TGTGCCAGCAGCGTAGACGGGAGAATACACACCGGGGAGCTGTTTTTT. This translates into CASSVDGRIHTGELFF.

The chain employs TRBV6-5 and TRBJ1-6; D call uncertain. Germline V gene lookup returns CDR1 MNHEY and CDR2 SVGAGI. The germline V and J ends were trimmed by 4 bases and 6 bases, with 10 bases remaining between them. The CDR3 spans 14 residues. The CDR3 reads CASSSPRSNSPLHF. CDR3 coding DNA: TGTGCCAGCAGTTCACCCCGGAGTAATTCACCCCTCCACTTT.

This chain links TRBV20-1 with TRBJ1-3; tentatively, D is TRBD1 (5 bases). Germline CDR1 and CDR2: DFQATT and SNEGSKA (reference sequence). Trimming took off 3 bases at V and 1 base at J, with 16 bases between the two ends. The CDR3 has 16 amino acids. The CDR3 region has the DNA TGCAGTGCTAGTGGTCCGCAAGGGGTGTCTGGAAACACCATATATTTT. This translates into CSASGPQGVSGNTIYF.

The V and J genes are TRBV7-3 and TRBJ2-2; D may be TRBD2 (5 bases). The germline gives CDR1 SGHTA, CDR2 FQGTGA. This CDR3 has 14 amino acids. The germline V and J ends were trimmed by 6 bases and 0 bases, with 8 bases remaining between them. The CDR3 DNA is TGTGCCAGCAGTGCGGGTCCGAACACCGGGGAGCTGTTTTTT. It is translated as CASSAGPNTGELFF.

This sequence joins TRBV6-5 and TRBJ2-1; D remains ambiguous. Between the trimmed V and J ends, which lost 0 bases and 0 bases, there was a span of 9 bases. CDR3 length equals 16 residues. Looked up from germline, CDR1 is MNHEY and CDR2 is SVGAGI. CDR3 loop: CASSYSQVSSYNEQFF. The CDR3 nucleotides are TGTGCCAGCAGTTACTCGCAGGTGAGCTCCTACAATGAGCAGTTCTTC.

The chain combines TRBV30 with TRBJ1-5; 9 bases are a match to TRBD1. Germline values: CDR1 GTSNPN, CDR2 SVGIG (reference sequence). Trimming took 3 bases from V and 5 from J; bases not matched to a gene: 5. The CDR3 length is 14 residues. DNA of the CDR3: TGTGCCTGGAGCCTGGACAGGGGTCATCAGCCCCAGCATTTT. This encodes CAWSLDRGHQPQHF.

The J gene is TRBJ2-1, the V gene TRBV9; possibly TRBD1 for D (5 bases). CDR1 SGDLS and CDR2 YYNGEE come from the germline V gene. The V and J ends lost 0 bases and 5 bases respectively, with 12 bases between them. The CDR3 extends over 15 amino acids. As DNA, the CDR3 is TGTGCCAGCAGCGTAGCTCCATCACAGGACAATGAGCAGTTCTTC. It translates to CASSVAPSQDNEQFF.